The present entry profiles one T cell receptor beta chain with its context. In the source study's methods: The authors estimated nucleated cell counts from reference gene primer amplification. Assay used: immunoSEQ multiplex PCR; TCRdb lists only in-frame clones, some missing. The V and J calls and clone size come from that table; D and trimming were worked out from the DNA. Among roughly 58,000 clones, roughly three quarters were seen once, and the ten largest hold less than 25%. These data belong to a study of blood T cell repertoires in COVID-19. Study as a whole: Samples taken during acute and convalescent COVID-19 were collected in the United States, Italy and Spain. From T cells, B-cell-depleted T cells, or PBMCs came the material, which was cDNA or gDNA.

This CDR3 has 14 amino acids. Germline assignment: CDR1 SGHVS and CDR2 FQNEAQ. Trimming removed 1 base at V and 4 bases at J, with 11 bases between. The chain joins TRBV7-8 to TRBJ2-7, with D tentatively TRBD1 (6 bases). The TCR sequence derives from a man aged 50-59 years with active or convalescent COVID-19. Material for sequencing was peripheral blood. This CDR3 reads CASSLGTDFYEQYF. In DNA form, the CDR3 reads TGTGCCAGCAGCTTAGGGACAGACTTTTACGAGCAGTACTTC. The complete variable domain, with remaining parts taken from reference TRBV7-8 and TRBJ2-7, reads GAGVSQSPRYKVAKRGQDVALRCDPISGHVSLFWYQQALGQGPEFLTYFQNEAQLDKSGLPSDRFFAERPEGSVSTLKIQRTQQEDSAVYLCASSLGTDFYEQYFGPGTRLTVT.